The rows below give T cell receptor beta chains drawn from one sample of a study of Ad26.COV2.S vaccination and SARS-CoV-2 variants. Clones were read by immunoSEQ multiplex PCR, and TCRdb kept only the in-frame ones, dropping some. The sample carries a few hundred thousand clones, roughly 90% recorded once. Specimen: peripheral blood, collected in a trial of Ad26.COV2.S vaccine versus placebo. The receptors were gathered from a person aged 18-65 years who received the Ad26.COV2.S COVID-19 vaccine or a placebo. Each CDR3 is given with its conserved first and last residue. D genes are given only for firm matches. The size field is filled for only some rows; it gives once, few, many or a size class.

TRBV9	TRBJ2-5	.	once	TGTGCCAGCAGCGTAGGCACAGCCGGAGAGACCCAGTACTTC	CASSVGTAGETQYF
TRBV29-1	TRBJ2-5	.	.	TGCAGTGCGGGACACTTCCAAGAGACCCAGTACTTC	CSAGHFQETQYF
TRBV2	TRBJ2-1	TRBD2	.	TGTGCCAGCAGTTCCGACGGGGGGTCCAATGAGCAGTTCTTC	CASSSDGGSNEQFF
TRBV9	TRBJ2-3	TRBD1	.	TGTGCCAGCAGCACCGGGACAGACACAGATACGCAGTATTTT	CASSTGTDTDTQYF
TRBV2	TRBJ2-5	.	.	TGTGCCAGCAGTGGGACCTTAAAAGAGACCCAGTACTTC	CASSGTLKETQYF
TRBV6-2/TRBV6-3	TRBJ1-2	TRBD1	.	TGTGCCAGCAGTTCAGGGGGCGACTATGGCTACACCTTC	CASSSGGDYGYTF
TRBV14	TRBJ1-5	.	.	TGTGCCAGCAGCGGCAGGGTTTATAGCAATCAGCCCCAGCATTTT	CASSGRVYSNQPQHF
TRBV28	TRBJ2-3	TRBD2	.	TGTGCCGCGACTAGCGGGGGGGCGGAATCGTGGGGCACAGATACGCAGTATTTT	CAATSGGAESWGTDTQYF
TRBV27	TRBJ2-7	.	.	TGTGCCCCTGACAAGTACGAGCAGTACTTC	CAPDKYEQYF
TRBV18	TRBJ2-1	.	.	TGTGCCAGCTCACCATCCCCGAGCTCCTACAATGAGCAGTTCTTC	CASSPSPSSYNEQFF
TRBV28	TRBJ1-1	.	.	TGTGCCAGCACCCAAGTCGGCAGATGGAACACTGAAGCTTTCTTT	CASTQVGRWNTEAFF
TRBV30	TRBJ2-5	.	.	TGTGCCTGGAGAAGAGGCGCAGGGCTGGTGGAGACCCAGTACTTC	CAWRRGAGLVETQYF
TRBV4-3	TRBJ1-2	.	.	TGCGCCAGCAGCCAAGACGGAGATGGCTACACCTTC	CASSQDGDGYTF
TRBV7-2	TRBJ1-2	.	.	TGTGCCAGCACTACCGCCCGGGGGCGCTATGGCTACACCTTC	CASTTARGRYGYTF
TRBV5-6	TRBJ2-3	TRBD2	.	TGTGCCAGCAGCGAAGCTAGCGGTACAGATACGCAGTATTTT	CASSEASGTDTQYF
TRBV5-6	TRBJ2-7	TRBD1	.	TGTGCCAGCAGCTTGGTACAGGGGGCTTTGTCATACGAGCAGTACTTC	CASSLVQGALSYEQYF
TRBV10-3	TRBJ1-4	.	.	TGTGCCATCAGTGAGCGGGACATCTCGAGGGTTGCAACTAATGAAAAACTGTTTTTT	CAISERDISRVATNEKLFF
TRBV10-2	TRBJ2-5	TRBD1	.	TGCGCCAGCGTTGGGAAGGGACAGGAGAGGGAGACCCAGTACTTC	CASVGKGQERETQYF
TRBV11-2	TRBJ2-3	.	.	TGTGCCAGCAGCCCCTTAAACGCAGATACGCAGTATTTT	CASSPLNADTQYF
TRBV5-4	TRBJ2-3	TRBD2	.	TGTGCCAGCAGCTCGTGGCTTAGCGGGGTGGGAGATACGCAGTATTTT	CASSSWLSGVGDTQYF
TRBV12-5	TRBJ2-5	.	.	TGTGCTAGTGGTCCATCGCAGGGACCCCAAGAGACCCAGTACTTC	CASGPSQGPQETQYF
TRBV14	TRBJ1-5	TRBD1	.	TGTGCCAGCAGCCAGGACAGGGTGGATCAGCCCCAGCATTTT	CASSQDRVDQPQHF
TRBV5-1	TRBJ2-7	.	.	TGCGCCAGCAGCTTGGGAGGGGTGTATGGCTACGAGCAGTACTTC	CASSLGGVYGYEQYF
TRBV19	TRBJ1-1	.	.	TGTGCCAGTAGTTGGACGAACACTGAAGCTTTCTTT	CASSWTNTEAFF
TRBV6-2/TRBV6-3	TRBJ1-5	.	.	TGTGCCAGCAGTTACGTGGGTGGGGCCCGCAATCAGCCCCAGCATTTT	CASSYVGGARNQPQHF
TRBV9	TRBJ2-3	TRBD2	.	TGTGCCAGCAGCGTAGGGGGAGGGCGGGACACAGATACGCAGTATTTT	CASSVGGGRDTDTQYF
TRBV7-9	TRBJ2-3	TRBD2	.	TGTGCCAGCAGGGAGCGGGGGGTTAGCACAGATACGCAGTATTTT	CASRERGVSTDTQYF
TRBV18	TRBJ1-2	TRBD1	.	TGTGCCAGCTCAACCGGGACAGACTATGGCTACACCTTC	CASSTGTDYGYTF
TRBV29-1	TRBJ2-1	TRBD2	.	TGCAGCGCTGGCGGGGGGGGAAATGAGCAGTTCTTC	CSAGGGGNEQFF
TRBV7-9	TRBJ2-1	.	few	TGTGCCAGCAGTCCAACCTCGGATCGGAATGAGCAGTTCTTC	CASSPTSDRNEQFF
TRBV4-2	TRBJ2-7	.	.	TGTGCCAGCAGCCAAGATCCCCCTTCCAGCCGACCCTACGAGCAGTACTTC	CASSQDPPSSRPYEQYF
TRBV11-2	TRBJ2-7	TRBD2	.	TGTGCCAGCAACCCGGGGGGTGGGTTCGAGCAGTACTTC	CASNPGGGFEQYF
TRBV9	TRBJ2-7	.	.	TGTGCCAGCAGCCCGGGCTCGAGCGGGCCCTACGAGCAGTACTTC	CASSPGSSGPYEQYF
TRBV7-2	TRBJ2-3	.	.	TGTGCCAGCAGCTTCCCAAGCCTCTTTGGCACAGATACGCAGTATTTT	CASSFPSLFGTDTQYF
TRBV6-5	TRBJ1-6	.	.	TGTGCCAGCAGCCCATTTGGGGGGCTTTCACCCCTCCACTTT	CASSPFGGLSPLHF
TRBV7-5	TRBJ2-7	.	.	TGTGCCAGAAGCTTACGAGGAACAGGGTCCCACGAGCAGTACTTC	CARSLRGTGSHEQYF
TRBV5-1	TRBJ2-5	TRBD1	.	TGCGCCAGCAGCCTCAGGGACAGGGTCATAGAGACCCAGTACTTC	CASSLRDRVIETQYF
TRBV28	TRBJ2-1	.	.	TGTGCCAGCAGCATTACCCCGGGGCTCGACAATGAGCAGTTCTTC	CASSITPGLDNEQFF
TRBV2	TRBJ1-2	TRBD1	.	TGTGCCAGCCGGGACAGGGGCTACAGCTATGGCTACACCTTC	CASRDRGYSYGYTF
TRBV11-2	TRBJ2-1	.	.	TGTGCCAGCAGCCCCGTAACGGTCTACAATGAGCAGTTCTTC	CASSPVTVYNEQFF
TRBV28	TRBJ1-5	.	.	TGTGCCAGCAGTTCCCCGGCGGGGGGGGCGGATAGCAATCAGCCCCAGCATTTT	CASSSPAGGADSNQPQHF
TRBV4-1	TRBJ1-2	.	.	TGCGCCAGCAGCCAAGGGCTCGGTGGTGGCTACACCTTC	CASSQGLGGGYTF
TRBV10-2	TRBJ2-7	TRBD1	.	TGCGCCAGCTCAATGACAGGGGAGAATTCCGAGCAGTACTTC	CASSMTGENSEQYF
TRBV9	TRBJ1-6	TRBD1	.	TGTGCCAGCAGCGCCTCCGGGACAGATAATTCACCCCTCCACTTT	CASSASGTDNSPLHF
TRBV5-1	TRBJ1-4	.	once	TGCGCCAGCAGCTTGCCCCCCGGGGAGGGGGTTAGGGAAAAACTGTTTTTT	CASSLPPGEGVREKLFF
TRBV11-3	TRBJ2-1	TRBD2	.	TGTGCCAGCAGCGACGCGGGGGGGCTAGATTCCTACAATGAGCAGTTCTTC	CASSDAGGLDSYNEQFF
TRBV7-9	TRBJ1-5	TRBD1	.	TGTGCCAGCAGCTACGCAGACCGGGACAGCCATCATCAGCCCCAGCATTTT	CASSYADRDSHHQPQHF
TRBV9	TRBJ2-3	TRBD2	.	TGTGCCAGCAGCGTATCGGGACTAGCCCCAGATACGCAGTATTTT	CASSVSGLAPDTQYF
TRBV6-5	TRBJ1-2	.	.	TGTGCCACCGCCGTCAGGGATAAAGACCATGGCTACACCTTC	CATAVRDKDHGYTF
TRBV19	TRBJ2-7	.	.	TGTGCCAGTAGTATCGGTGGGGGGACCTCCTACGAGCAGTACTTC	CASSIGGGTSYEQYF
TRBV6-6	TRBJ2-7	.	.	TGTGCCAGCAGTCTATTGCAGGGAGCCTACGAGCAGTACTTC	CASSLLQGAYEQYF
TRBV9	TRBJ2-7	.	.	TGTGCCAGCAGCGTAGGGGCAGGCAGTTCCTACGAGCAGTACTTC	CASSVGAGSSYEQYF
TRBV6-6	TRBJ2-2	.	.	TGTGCCAGCAGTTACGGCGGGGACACCGGGGAGCTGTTTTTT	CASSYGGDTGELFF
TRBV30	TRBJ2-7	TRBD1	.	TGTGCCTGGAGACCTCAGGGGACAGGGTACGAGCAGTACTTC	CAWRPQGTGYEQYF
TRBV7-8	TRBJ2-1	.	.	TGTGCCAGCAGCCCATCAACGGGGGTCTACAATGAGCAGTTCTTC	CASSPSTGVYNEQFF
TRBV7-6	TRBJ2-3	.	.	TGTGCCAGCAGCTTAGCGGGGAGACCAGGCACAGATACGCAGTATTTT	CASSLAGRPGTDTQYF
TRBV28	TRBJ2-3	.	.	TGTGCCAGCAGCTTCTCAGGAGGTACAGATACGCAGTATTTT	CASSFSGGTDTQYF
TRBV5-8	TRBJ1-6	.	.	TGTGCCAGCCGTTTTAGCTCCTATAATTCACCCCTCCACTTT	CASRFSSYNSPLHF